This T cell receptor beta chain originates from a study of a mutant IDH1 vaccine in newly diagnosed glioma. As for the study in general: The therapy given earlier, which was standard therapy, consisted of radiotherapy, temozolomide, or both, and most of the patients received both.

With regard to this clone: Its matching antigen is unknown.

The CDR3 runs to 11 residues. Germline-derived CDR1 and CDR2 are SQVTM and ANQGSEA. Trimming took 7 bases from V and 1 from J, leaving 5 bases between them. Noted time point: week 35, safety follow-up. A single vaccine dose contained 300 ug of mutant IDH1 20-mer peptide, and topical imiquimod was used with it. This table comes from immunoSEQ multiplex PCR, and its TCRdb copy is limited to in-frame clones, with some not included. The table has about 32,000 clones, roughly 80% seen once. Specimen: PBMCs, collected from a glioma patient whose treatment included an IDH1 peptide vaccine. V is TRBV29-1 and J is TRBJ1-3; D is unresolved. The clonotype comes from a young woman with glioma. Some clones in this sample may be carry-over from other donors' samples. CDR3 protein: CSGRSGNTIYF. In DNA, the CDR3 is TGCAGCGGGCGGTCTGGAAACACCATATATTTT. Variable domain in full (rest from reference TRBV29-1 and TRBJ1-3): SAVISQKPSRDICQRGTSLTIQCQVDSQVTMMFWYRQQPGQSLTLIATANQGSEATYESGFVIDKFPISRPNLTFSTLTVSNMSPEDSSIYLCSGRSGNTIYFGEGSWLTVV.